This paragraph covers one TCR beta chain sequence. This specimen belongs to a study of OX40 agonist ivuxolimab in advanced cancers. Study-level background: Prior anti-PD-1, anti-PD-L1 or anti-CTLA-4 therapy did not bar entry, and more than 35% had some.

Sequencing was performed with immunoSEQ multiplex PCR; in TCRdb, only in-frame clones are kept and a portion is missing. This sample has about 25,000 clones, with 70% to 90% found just once. V lost 5 bases, J lost 1 base, and 3 bases lay in between. The CDR3 totals 11 residues. In germline, CDR1 is MNHEY, CDR2 SMNVEV (reference sequence). The receptor's source is an adult with an advanced solid tumor such as melanoma, head and neck, liver or kidney cancer. Sequencing used CD4+ or CD8+ T cells sorted from blood, obtained in a trial of the OX40 agonist ivuxolimab. J is TRBJ2-7 and V is TRBV27, with D uncertain. CDR3 in DNA: TGTGCCAGCAGTGGGTCCTACGAGCAGTACTTC. Amino acids: CASSGSYEQYF.